This T cell receptor (beta chain) was sequenced for a study of shared clonotypes between healthy human individuals (dated by TCRdb to between 2020 and 2021). For the wider study: The cohort comprised a couple of women and a few men aged 18 to 49 years. Libraries were prepared and TCR repertoires were sequenced by different laboratories using diverse techniques, in order to increase sequencing depth and limit assay-specific biases. For each donor, CD4 naive and CD4 memory were each run on three plates, CD8 naive on two plates, and CD8 memory on one plate. Blood TCR repertoires of a handful of healthy adults were deeply sequenced to estimate repertoire size and the extent of clonotype sharing between individuals. Each donor's leukapheresis produced roughly between roughly 0.9 and 8.9 billion PBMCs. General conclusions and limits of the study: Naive subsets generally had larger estimated clonotype richness than memory subsets did. Pairwise subsampling led to the expectation that sequencing depth would affect the degree of clonotype sharing among donors. Across a handful of donors, 4.5% to 6.5% of naive CD4, roughly 3.4% of naive CD8, under 2.5% of memory CD4, and roughly 0.4% of memory CD8 clonotypes were shared. The genetic and exposure-history diversity represented was limited by the small number of donors. Sampling was restricted to blood, and TCR repertoires in tissues likely differ from the TCR repertoires found in blood. Compared with non-shared clonotypes, clonotypes shared by all four sorted-subset donors had higher generation probabilities. Incomplete sequencing was indicated by rarefaction of sorted-subset datasets, despite the large sequencing depth.

Donors were healthy HIV-negative adults with no recently reported acute infections or vaccinations. Every donor was a Caucasian adult living in Nashville, Tennessee, USA. CD4+ T cells were enriched by magnetic negative selection; naive cells were then positively selected on CD45RA, and the negative fraction formed the memory subset. After blood collection by leukapheresis, PBMCs were isolated using Ficoll-Histopaque density gradient centrifugation and then cryopreserved in the vapor phase of liquid nitrogen. Analytical flow cytometry was used to check the purity and quantity of each magnetically sorted T cell population. Genomic DNA was isolated from every sorted fraction and measured by UV absorbance on a Nanodrop 2000c. Concerning this clone itself: Its antigen is still unknown. The sample holds no much larger clone one base away, and base qualities are not on file. The sample contains more than one DNA sequence encoding this CDR3.

Using the deep immunoSEQ assay, TCR CDR3 regions were amplified from genomic DNA by multiplex PCR. Extracted genomic DNA from each cell subset was distributed evenly across all wells of several immunoSEQ 96-well plates, and each plate was treated as a replicate. Each replicate PCR for sorted subsets received about 0.2 ug genomic DNA, equal to about 30,000 T cell genomes. The purified libraries were quantified using a Qubit 3.0 fluorometer, sized with a Bioanalyzer 2100, and then quantified again using the KAPA Library Quantification kit. Every immunoSEQ 96-well plate was sequenced on a dedicated single-read 150-cycle Illumina NextSeq 550 flow cell. As for how the authors treated the data: Because the immunoSEQ output included only junctional sequences and no quality scores, the filtering could not be the same as the filtering used for full-length reads. Sequences were annotated with PyIR, a Python wrapper for IgBLAST v1.9, using IMGT germline references to assign V/J genes and CDR3. Reads were filtered out if the reads had weak V/J assignments (E-value above 1e-6), no CDR3, stop codons, out-of-frame junctions, or ambiguous translated residues. V3J clonotypes were defined as sequences sharing an identical inferred V gene, J gene, and CDR3 amino acid sequence. Percentage overlap between repertoires was computed as shared unique clonotypes divided by the size of the smaller repertoire. Richness of each repertoire was evaluated using RTK rarefaction, the Chao1 estimator, and Recon v2.1 estimates of unobserved clonotypes. OLGA was used to compute generation probabilities for all TCRbeta clonotypes that the gDNA method yielded from several donors. The clones in this table, taken by TCRdb from immuneACCESS, are in-frame only. Not every clone is retained; where verified, under half of the shortfall comes from an unresolved V gene, and the cause of the rest is unknown. V and J calls and clone size are those listed in that table; D and trimming were worked out from the DNA. The sample has more than 2 million clones on record, nearly 97% of them singletons. Clones ranked in the top ten supply roughly 0.13% of the sample.

Input material: naive CD4+ T cells sorted from blood. In the paper's terms, the cell subset or site label means: CD45RA+ positively selected. This receptor was identified in a man younger than 30 in good health.

The sequence in DNA is TGTGCCAGCTCACCCGGGACGGGGAATGAAAAACTGTTTTTT. This translates into CASSPGTGNEKLFF. Recombination linked TRBV18 to TRBJ1-4; 5 matching bases give a weak D call of TRBD1. The V and J ends are trimmed by 3 bases and 5 bases, leaving 10 bases between them. CDR1 and CDR2 (KGHSH, LQKENI) derive from the germline V gene. The CDR3 runs 14 amino acids, cysteine and phenylalanine included. The CDR3 DNA has 42 bases and is translated from base 1.